The clone carrying this T cell receptor (beta chain) was counted at least ten times. Its antigen is still unknown. The junction had 6 bases not matched to a gene; V was cut back by 6 bases and J by 10 bases. Germline lookup yields CDR1 MNHNS and CDR2 SASEGT. The CDR3 runs 15 residues. This sample was taken from a study of T cell repertoires in cytomegalovirus infection. Background on the study: In the study, CMV epitopes included recently identified HLA-C-restricted and well-studied HLA-B-restricted ones. Overall study results and limits: Pooled public TCR beta family frequency picked out CMV carriers with the relevant HLA.

TCRdb analysed the reads with MiXCR anew, one entry per CDR3 protein. Of about 350,000 distinct CDR3 sequences detected, about 34% appear once; the ten largest clones hold roughly 14%. The chain couples TRBV6-1 to TRBJ2-1, with TRBD2 matching 16 bases. This sequence was found in a human donor in good health (CMV status not recorded). Some clones in this sample may be carry-over from other donors' samples. This material consisted of cultured PBMCs, taken from culture after CMV antigen stimulation. CDR3 region: CASSGTSGRAREQFF. DNA of the CDR3: TGTGCCAGCAGCGGGACTAGCGGGAGGGCCCGGGAGCAGTTCTTC.